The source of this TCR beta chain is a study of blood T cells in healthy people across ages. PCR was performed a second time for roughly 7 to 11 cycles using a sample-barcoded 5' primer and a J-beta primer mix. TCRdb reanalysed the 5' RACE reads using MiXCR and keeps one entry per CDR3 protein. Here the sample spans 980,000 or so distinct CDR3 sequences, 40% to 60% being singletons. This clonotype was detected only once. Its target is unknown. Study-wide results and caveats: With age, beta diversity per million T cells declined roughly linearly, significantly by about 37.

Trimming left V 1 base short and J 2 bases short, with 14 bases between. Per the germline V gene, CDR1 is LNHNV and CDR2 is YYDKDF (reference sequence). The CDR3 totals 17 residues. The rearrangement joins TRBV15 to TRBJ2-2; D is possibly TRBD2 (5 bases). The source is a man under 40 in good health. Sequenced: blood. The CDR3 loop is CATSRGSFEGNTGELFF. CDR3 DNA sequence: TGTGCCACCAGCAGAGGGTCGTTTGAGGGTAACACCGGGGAGCTGTTTTTT.